This TCR beta chain derives from a study of graft-versus-host responses after intestinal transplantation. Study-level information: Each recipient received a multivisceral, liver-intestinal, or isolated intestinal graft. Whole-study results and caveats: Early after transplant, HvG declines were associated with peak levels of circulating GvH clones. Detected in recipient marrow were GvH clones, some of which were first observed in ileum or blood.

TCRdb's copy holds only in-frame clones and misses some; the assay was immunoSEQ multiplex PCR. The top ten clones hold 0.53% of a sample with 23,000 or so clones, more than 85% of them seen once. Of note for this clone: Its target is not known.

This TCR was sampled from a human patient who received an intestinal transplant, so some T cells may come from the graft donor. The specimen comprised PBMCs, sampled 18 days after transplant.

The CDR3 here is CASSPIWGIGTDYSNQPQHF. The CDR3 bases are TGTGCCAGCAGTCCCATATGGGGGATTGGGACAGATTATAGCAATCAGCCCCAGCATTTT. This sequence joins TRBV27 and TRBJ1-5; 7 bases match TRBD1. The CDR3 covers 20 residues. Losses at the gene ends were 5 bases for V and 0 bases for J; bases not matched to a gene: 19. The germline V gene encodes CDR1 MNHEY and CDR2 SMNVEV (reference sequence).